The rows below give T cell receptor beta chains drawn from one sample of a study of cytomegalovirus exposure and HLA in healthy donors. The table came from immunoSEQ multiplex PCR; TCRdb's copy has only in-frame clones and leaves some out. The sample lists about 190,000 clones; under 80% were seen once. Sequenced: PBMCs. These receptors were collected from a man aged 25 to 40 in good health and CMV-seropositive. The CDR3 runs from the conserved cysteine through the conserved F or W.

j_gene	v_gene	CDR3aa
TRBJ2-7	TRBV7-6	CASSSEAGGYEQYF
TRBJ2-7	TRBV28	CASGRGRGGEQYF
TRBJ2-7	TRBV5-6	CASSPMGQYEQYF
TRBJ2-7	TRBV28	CASSPTHSPYEQYF
TRBJ2-5	TRBV5-1	CASSLGQIQETQYF
TRBJ2-3	TRBV7-9	CASSSTRDRNTDTQYF
TRBJ2-1	TRBV7-3	CASSPTSGTYNEQFF
TRBJ2-7	TRBV6-5	CASSQGGSYEQYF
TRBJ2-7	TRBV7-2	CASSLVAGSYEQYF
TRBJ2-5	TRBV7-2	CASSPRGRQTQYF
TRBJ1-5	TRBV29-1	CSVVSVGGPQHF
TRBJ2-1	TRBV25-1	CASESPGYNEQFF
TRBJ2-1	TRBV28	CASSIKTGDRGKQFF
TRBJ2-7	TRBV18	CASSPPVDSPNEQYF
TRBJ1-5	TRBV9	CASSLAAGFGQPQHF
NA	TRBV10-3	CAISESPGVAAYEQYF
TRBJ2-4	TRBV28	CASSVFDSKNIQYF
TRBJ1-1	TRBV7-2	CASSSSENTEAFF
TRBJ1-5	TRBV7-9	CASSLFSDNNQPQHF
TRBJ1-5	TRBV7-2	CASSLGGRGGSFNQPQHF
TRBJ1-1	TRBV7-8	CASSVREMNTEAFF
TRBJ2-7	TRBV19	CASSVTWDRVYEQYF
TRBJ2-5	TRBV11-2	CASSLVAGGVQETQYF
TRBJ2-3	TRBV30	CAWSRGVSGGTDTQYF
TRBJ1-2	TRBV7-2	CASSLGPGTGGYGYTF
TRBJ2-1	TRBV5-5	CASTLRAPGQAYNEQFF
TRBJ2-3	TRBV7-2	CASRRQGSSGGGDTQYF
TRBJ2-1	TRBV6-1	CASSLGLAGGSEQFF
TRBJ1-6	TRBV7-6	CASSLTSSYNSPLHF
TRBJ1-2	TRBV4-2	CASSQDSGARGYGYTF
TRBJ2-3	TRBV4-3	CASSQRPGLAGVSNTDTQYF
TRBJ1-5	TRBV6-6	CASSHGGSGSNQPQHF
TRBJ2-7	TRBV18	CASSLRQGARYEQYF
TRBJ1-1	TRBV19	CASSTSGSSLLNTEAFF
TRBJ2-5	TRBV11-3	CASSRPGETQYF
TRBJ2-5	TRBV5-1	CASSLYPETQYF